This T cell receptor (beta chain) was profiled in a study of monozygotic twins with inflammatory bowel disease. Broader study findings: Repertoires of patients may have been made more variable by differing immunosuppressive treatments. Individual T cell subtypes were not distinguishable. Among IBD patients, fewer clonotypes were shared with others than among healthy twins, especially with disease activity.

TCRdb reanalyzed the 5' RACE reads, giving one entry per CDR3 protein sequence and no DNA. Its clone listing holds 200,000 to 250,000 distinct CDR3 sequences. With regard to this clonotype: Its specificity is not known.

Germline V gives CDR1 MGHRA, CDR2 YSYEKL. CDR3 size: 16 residues. The gene calls are TRBV4-1 and TRBJ1-4; TCRdb designates TRBD1, a call that cannot be tested without DNA. The TCR comes from a human donor with ulcerative colitis or Crohn's disease, or a healthy co-twin of an affected twin (not recorded which). Sequencing was performed on blood. Here the CDR3 reads CASSQTTGSEGEKLFF.